This T cell receptor (beta chain) was observed in a study of Ad26.COV2.S vaccination and SARS-CoV-2 variants. Specified treatment: around 19 received Ad26.COV2.S at low or high dose, single or two shots; about 5 received placebo; per-sample allocation not given. Day 63 after the first injection of vaccine or placebo was the sampling time. The data were produced by immunoSEQ multiplex PCR, yet TCRdb's version contains in-frame clones alone and is incomplete. This table has about 350,000 clones, 88% appearing once. This clonotype was sampled from a person aged 18 to 59 who received the Ad26.COV2.S COVID-19 vaccine or a placebo. The material sequenced was peripheral blood, taken in a trial of Ad26.COV2.S vaccine versus placebo.

Written as DNA, the CDR3 is TGTGCCAGCAGACGCGTTGGGGAGACCCAGTACTTC. This translates into CASRRVGETQYF. This chain joins TRBV6-5 and TRBJ2-5, with D uncertain. The CDR3 is made up of 12 amino acids. Germline CDR1 reads MNHEY; CDR2 reads SVGAGI. V lost 6 bases to trimming and J lost 5 bases, with 10 bases between them.